Shown below are 3 T cell receptor beta chains from a single sample sequenced in a study of T-cell memory formation after mild COVID-19. TCRdb analysed the 5' RACE reads with MiXCR anew, one entry per CDR3 protein. This table has under 300,000 distinct CDR3 sequences, roughly 15% appearing once. Sequenced: PBMCs or a T cell subset sorted from them (not recorded which). All receptors derive from a man younger than 35 who had mild COVID-19 (a few samples of this study predate the infection). Cell type and time point are not known.

This clonotype came up a few times. The CDR3 region has the DNA TGTGCTAGTGGTTTGGGACAGGCCCCGTATTTT. Its protein is CASGLGQAPYF. J is TRBJ2-3 and V is TRBV12-5; weak D call: TRBD1 (6 bases). The CDR3 sequence is 11 residues long. Germline V CDR1 and CDR2: LGHNT, FRNRAP. V dropped 1 base and J dropped 14 bases, with 10 bases sitting between them.

The gene calls are TRBV6-2 or TRBV6-3 and TRBJ2-3; 11 bases are a match to TRBD2. The trim removed 7 bases at V and 0 bases at J, leaving 12 bases unmatched. Germline V gene sequence: CDR1 MNHEY, CDR2 SVGEGT. This CDR3 is built from 18 residues. Written as DNA, the CDR3 is TGTGCCAGCACCGAGCGGCTAGCGGGGGGAACTAGCACAGATACGCAGTATTTT. Its translation: CASTERLAGGTSTDTQYF.

The gene calls are TRBV6-1 and TRBJ1-2; 7 bases align to TRBD1. Losses at the gene ends were 2 bases for V and 7 bases for J; bases not matched to a gene: 7. Germline values: CDR1 MNHNS, CDR2 SASEGT. This CDR3 spans 14 amino acids. CDR3 DNA: TGTGCCAGCAGTGAACACAGGGGAACTCTTGGCTACACCTTC. Its translation is CASSEHRGTLGYTF.